The rows below give T cell receptor beta chains drawn from one sample of a study of human T cells and chemical hapten exposure. TCRdb ran MiXCR on the RACE reads and lists one entry per CDR3 protein. This table has tens of thousands of distinct CDR3 sequences, 5.5% to 7.5% appearing once. The sequences come from whole blood, collected in connection with sensitization to the hapten diphenylcyclopropenone (DPC). These receptors all stem from a woman in her 30s with alopecia areata. Some clones in this sample may be carry-over from other donors' samples. CDR3s include the opening cysteine and the closing phenylalanine or tryptophan. Each record gives: clone size, J gene, V gene, CDR3 protein. Size is stated for part of the rows, as once, few or many counts, or as a class when the clone is expanded.

size: many; J: TRBJ1-2; V: TRBV6-6; CDR3: CASSSQATRSRDDTF
size: many; J: TRBJ2-3; V: TRBV27; CDR3: CASGELSGGPDTQYF
size: many; J: TRBJ2-2; V: TRBV12-3/TRBV12-4; CDR3: CARITGELFF
size: few; J: TRBJ2-1; V: TRBV23-1; CDR3: CARPWDSYNEQFF
size: many; J: TRBJ1-2; V: TRBV6-6; CDR3: CASKAAALANYGYTF
size: many; J: TRBJ1-1; V: TRBV14; CDR3: CASSRARGTEAFF
size: few; J: TRBJ1-2; V: TRBV7-9; CDR3: CASSPRLKDYGYTF
size: many; J: TRBJ2-5; V: TRBV7-7; CDR3: CASSSSGDSETQYF
size: many; J: TRBJ2-5; V: TRBV18; CDR3: CASSPQETQYF
size: many; J: TRBJ2-5; V: TRBV20-1; CDR3: CSARWGGQETQYF
size: many; J: TRBJ2-3; V: TRBV27; CDR3: CASSSRIDTQYF
size: many; J: TRBJ2-7; V: TRBV27; CDR3: CASSFRLAGGYEQYF
size: .; J: TRBJ2-1; V: TRBV30; CDR3: CAWRRTSGGAGYNEQFF
size: many; J: TRBJ1-1; V: TRBV5-1; CDR3: CASRGVRDTEAFF
size: many; J: TRBJ2-2; V: TRBV12-3/TRBV12-4; CDR3: CASSPQGQGVGELFF
size: .; J: TRBJ1-3; V: TRBV12-3/TRBV12-4; CDR3: CASSFGRRNTIYF
size: many; J: TRBJ1-5; V: TRBV2; CDR3: CASRDTNQPQHF
size: few; J: TRBJ2-2; V: TRBV2; CDR3: CASSEEVVGEYTGELFF
size: many; J: TRBJ1-2; V: TRBV11-2; CDR3: CASSLDPGAIHGYTF
size: .; J: TRBJ2-3; V: TRBV7-2; CDR3: CASSLARDTQYF
size: few; J: TRBJ2-1; V: TRBV30; CDR3: CAGLQFYNEQFF
size: many; J: TRBJ2-2; V: TRBV3-1; CDR3: CASSQGASQVAGELFF
size: many; J: TRBJ2-5; V: TRBV10-3; CDR3: CASAPEPKETQYF
size: .; J: TRBJ2-5; V: TRBV6-1; CDR3: CASRKDLRPTQETQYF
size: few; J: TRBJ1-5; V: TRBV5-6; CDR3: CASSLGWQPNQPQHF
size: many; J: TRBJ2-7; V: TRBV20-1; CDR3: CSAIVGTGVYEQYF
size: .; J: TRBJ1-2; V: TRBV6-2/TRBV6-3; CDR3: CAAGQTPGQGKHGYTF
size: many; J: TRBJ2-2; V: TRBV12-3/TRBV12-4; CDR3: CASSPEGVGTGELFF
size: many; J: TRBJ1-2; V: TRBV12-5; CDR3: CASGSGQGAFGYTF
size: many; J: TRBJ1-1; V: TRBV12-3/TRBV12-4; CDR3: CASSPENLGAFF
size: .; J: TRBJ2-5; V: TRBV29-1; CDR3: CSVVGGAVAETQYF
size: many; J: TRBJ2-7; V: TRBV29-1; CDR3: CSVVGQGVYEQYF
size: many; J: TRBJ2-3; V: TRBV20-1; CDR3: CSARVPPTDTQYF
size: .; J: TRBJ2-3; V: TRBV29-1; CDR3: CSVARSADTQYF
size: many; J: TRBJ2-3; V: TRBV20-1; CDR3: CSAAAGGPGTDTQYF
size: many; J: TRBJ2-7; V: TRBV3-1; CDR3: CASSQGGGQGFYEQYF
size: few; J: TRBJ1-6; V: TRBV2; CDR3: CASSDAGRRPLHF
size: many; J: TRBJ2-2; V: TRBV6-5; CDR3: CASSQTTWYDTGELFF
size: many; J: TRBJ2-2; V: TRBV29-1; CDR3: CSVRPTGINTGELFF
size: many; J: TRBJ2-2; V: TRBV29-1; CDR3: CSADRNTGELFF